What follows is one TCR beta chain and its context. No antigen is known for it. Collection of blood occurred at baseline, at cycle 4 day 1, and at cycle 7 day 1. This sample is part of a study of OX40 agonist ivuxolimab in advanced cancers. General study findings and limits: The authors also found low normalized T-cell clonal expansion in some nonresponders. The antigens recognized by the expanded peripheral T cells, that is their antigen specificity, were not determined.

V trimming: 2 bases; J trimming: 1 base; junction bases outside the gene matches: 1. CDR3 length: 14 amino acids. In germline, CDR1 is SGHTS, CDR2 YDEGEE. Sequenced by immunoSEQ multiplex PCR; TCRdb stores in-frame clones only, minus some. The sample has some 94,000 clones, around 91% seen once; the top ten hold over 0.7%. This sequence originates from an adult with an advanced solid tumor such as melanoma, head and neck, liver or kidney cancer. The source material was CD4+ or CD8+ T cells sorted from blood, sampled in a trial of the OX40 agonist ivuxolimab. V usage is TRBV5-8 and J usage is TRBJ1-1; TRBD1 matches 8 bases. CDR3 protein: CASSFRGRNTEAFF. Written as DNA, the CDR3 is TGTGCCAGCAGCTTCAGGGGGCGGAACACTGAAGCTTTCTTT.